The 8 T cell receptor beta chains reported below all come from one sample, sequenced in a study of shared clonotypes between healthy human individuals. TCRdb keeps only in-frame clones here, not all; method: immunoSEQ multiplex PCR. The table has over a million clones, around four fifths seen once. Material: memory CD4+ T cells sorted from blood. Subset of the sample: CD45RA-negative fraction. The source of these receptors is a man younger than 35 in good health.

The chain uses TRBV28 and TRBJ1-5, with 8 bases lining up with TRBD1. J gave up 4 bases and V 4 bases, and 9 bases lay outside the gene matches. In germline, CDR1 is MDHEN, CDR2 SYDVKM. The CDR3 contains 16 residues. CDR3 in amino acids: CASSSPGGPKNQPQHF. CDR3 sequence (DNA): TGTGCCAGCAGTTCTCCAGGGGGCCCCAAGAATCAGCCCCAGCATTTT.

In its sample, this clone was seen a few times. The V call is TRBV6-7, the J call TRBJ1-5; TRBD1 might be the D (6 bases). TRBV6-7 falls under the ORF class, with uncertain function. The ends were cut back, 0 bases at V and 0 bases at J, with 9 bases in the middle. The CDR3 has 16 amino acids. In DNA form, the CDR3 reads TGTGCCAGCAGTTACTCCGGGGGCTATAGCAATCAGCCCCAGCATTTT. This sequence encodes CASSYSGGYSNQPQHF.

Remarks on this clone: Other DNA sequences in the same sample also yield this CDR3. The rearrangement uses TRBV18 and TRBJ1-5; D possibly corresponds to TRBD1 (5 bases). The V and J ends lost 3 bases and 6 bases respectively, with 9 bases between them. The length of the CDR3 is 13 residues. Germline CDR1 is KGHSH and CDR2 is LQKENI. The CDR3 DNA follows: TGTGCCAGCTCACCCGGGGGGGGTCAGCCCCAGCATTTT. The encoded protein is CASSPGGGQPQHF.

The V gene is TRBV5-1, the J gene TRBJ2-2, with 7 bases matching TRBD1. The junction had 6 bases not matched to a gene; V was cut back by 4 bases and J by 6 bases. Germline V gene sequence: CDR1 SGHRS, CDR2 YFSETQ. CDR3 size: 14 residues. The CDR3 reads CASSETGVAGELFF. The CDR3 bases are TGCGCCAGCAGCGAAACAGGGGTGGCCGGGGAGCTGTTTTTT.

Comment on this clone: This CDR3 is also generated by other DNA sequences in the sample. The rearrangement links TRBV6-1 to TRBJ1-5; D is unclear. Trimming stripped 7 bases from V and 4 bases from J, with 11 bases between. The CDR3 spans 13 residues. The V gene's germline CDR1 is MNHNS and CDR2 SASEGT. This CDR3 reads CASTPGPNQPQHF. CDR3 nucleotides: TGTGCCAGCACCCCTGGACCGAATCAGCCCCAGCATTTT.

The rearrangement uses TRBV6-1 and TRBJ2-7; 7 positions agree with TRBD2. This CDR3 is built from 14 residues. V shed 4 bases and J 3 bases; nucleotides not matched to a gene: 6. Germline lookup yields CDR1 MNHNS and CDR2 SASEGT. As DNA, the CDR3 is TGTGCCAGCAGTGGCCGACTAGCTCACTACGAGCAGTACTTC. This encodes CASSGRLAHYEQYF.

This clone has ten or more counts. This CDR3 reads CASSVSPGDSPLHF. In DNA, the CDR3 is TGTGCCAGCAGTGTTTCCCCCGGGGATTCACCCCTCCACTTT. V gene TRBV6-4 combines with J gene TRBJ1-6; D not resolved. Trimming pared 4 bases from V and 8 bases from J, leaving 12 bases between. Germline-derived CDR1 and CDR2 are MRHNA and SNTAGT. CDR3 length: 14 amino acids.

V and J are TRBV4-1 and TRBJ1-5, with TRBD1 matching over 7 bases. The V and J ends lost 4 bases and 4 bases, in that order; junction bases with no gene match: 4. This CDR3 has 14 amino acids. The germline gives CDR1 MGHRA, CDR2 YSYEKL. This CDR3 reads CASSPTGMNQPQHF. Here the CDR3 DNA reads TGCGCCAGCAGCCCGACAGGGATGAATCAGCCCCAGCATTTT.